Listed here are 11 T cell receptor delta chains from one sample, sequenced in a study of gamma-delta T cells after stem cell transplantation. TCRdb fed the RT-PCR reads to CATT. The sample contains about 2,400 delta-chain clones, 40% to 50% of which appear only once. Sequencing was performed on gamma-delta T cells. The receptors originated from a human donor. It is not recorded whose cells these are; they may come from a transplant donor.

In this sample, this clone turned up a few times. The chain couples TRDV2 to TRDJ1; D may be TRDD3 (7 bases). The CDR3 sequence is 20 residues long. Trimming stripped 1 base from V and 1 base from J, with 27 bases between. Germline V gene sequence: CDR1 GEAIGNYY, CDR2 EKD. The CDR3 DNA sequence: TGTGCCTGTGACACTTGGACGTCCTACGGGACTGGGGATGCCACCGATAAACTCATCTTT. This sequence encodes CACDTWTSYGTGDATDKLIF.

The chain has TRDV2 and TRDJ1; 12 positions match TRDD3. Per germline, CDR1 GEAIGNYY and CDR2 EKD. Germline trimming cut 6 bases from V and 0 bases from J; bases unmatched to any gene: 10. The CDR3 runs to 17 residues. CDR3 sequence (DNA): TGTGCCTGTAACTCTCTGGGGGATACGGGGTACACCGATAAACTCATCTTT. Translated, it gives CACNSLGDTGYTDKLIF.

About this clone: A far larger clone is one base from this, pointing to a likely read error. This sample also contains other DNA sequences that code for the same CDR3. The V call is TRDV2, the J call TRDJ1; the match to TRDD3 covers 12 bases. This CDR3 spans 20 amino acids. The germline gives CDR1 GEAIGNYY, CDR2 EKD. CDR3: CACDTLRSGGYDRDTDTLIF. For the CDR3, the DNA is TGTGCCTGTGACACTCTACGGTCTGGGGGATACGATCGGGACACCGATACACTCATCTTT.

The chain joins TRDV2 to TRDJ1; 9 bases match TRDD3. The CDR3 has 20 amino acids. The germline CDR1 and CDR2 sequences are GEAIGNYY and EKD. Trimming took 3 bases from V and 3 from J; bases not matched to a gene: 22. The CDR3 loop is CACDDRGILGDPPGSDKLIF. The CDR3 DNA reads as TGTGCCTGTGACGACCGCGGGATACTGGGGGACCCACCGGGGTCCGATAAACTCATCTTT.

The sample holds a few counts of this clone. The chain carries TRDV2 and TRDJ1; 8 nucleotides match TRDD3. The V and J ends lost 5 bases and 0 bases, in that order; junction bases with no gene match: 16. Germline V gene sequence: CDR1 GEAIGNYY, CDR2 EKD. The length of the CDR3 is 18 residues. DNA for the CDR3: TGTGCCTGTGTCCCTCTACGGTCTGGGGGAGGATACACCGATAAACTCATCTTT. Amino acids: CACVPLRSGGGYTDKLIF.

Points on this clone: One end of the junction varies from germline; a read error may be responsible. V is TRDV2 and J is TRDJ1; 10 bases agree with TRDD3. There are 19 residues in the CDR3. Germline values: CDR1 GEAIGNYY, CDR2 EKD. The CDR3 sequence is CARDTVAPIGGYSTDKLIF. The CDR3 DNA follows: TGTGCCCGTGACACGGTCGCCCCTATTGGGGGATACAGCACCGATAAACTCATCTTT.

A few counts support this clone. V and J are TRDV2 and TRDJ1, with TRDD3 matching over 8 bases. This CDR3 comprises 14 residues. J gave up 3 bases and V 0 bases, and 2 bases lay outside the gene matches. Per germline, CDR1 GEAIGNYY and CDR2 EKD. The CDR3 reads CACDTVGGSDKLIF. As DNA, the CDR3 is TGTGCCTGTGACACCGTTGGGGGATCCGATAAACTCATCTTT.

This clone has only a few counts. The chain joins TRDV2 to TRDJ3; D not certain. V lost 1 base and J 0 bases, leaving 6 bases between the germline ends. CDR3 length equals 16 residues. Per germline, CDR1 GEAIGNYY and CDR2 EKD. CDR3 region: CACDTLSSWDTRQMFF. The CDR3 DNA sequence: TGTGCCTGTGACACTTTAAGCTCCTGGGACACCCGACAGATGTTTTTC.

Judged by abundance, this clone is medium-sized. Being one base from a much bigger clone, this may be a read error. This chain's CDR3 is CACDTVSSPVLGDNPYTDKLIF. The CDR3 nucleotides are TGTGCCTGTGACACCGTCTCCTCCCCGGTACTGGGGGATAACCCTTACACCGATAAACTCATCTTT. This sequence joins TRDV2 and TRDJ1, with TRDD3 identical over 11 bases. Germline-derived CDR1 and CDR2 are GEAIGNYY and EKD. The CDR3 loop spans 22 amino acids. J lost 0 bases, V lost 0 bases, and 20 bases had no gene match.

By its share, this clone is medium-sized. The chain couples TRDV2 to TRDJ1; 9 bases align to TRDD3. The CDR3 has 18 amino acids. Unmatched junction bases numbered 13, after V lost 3 bases and J lost 0 bases. The germline V gene encodes CDR1 GEAIGNYY and CDR2 EKD. The CDR3 DNA sequence: TGTGCCTGTGACGCCATTAACTGGGGGACTTGGAACACCGATAAACTCATCTTT. Translating it yields CACDAINWGTWNTDKLIF.

This clone has just a few counts. Distinct nucleotide sequences in the sample also encode this CDR3. The V and J genes are TRDV2 and TRDJ1; 11 positions agree with TRDD3. The CDR3 is 20 amino acids. Germline CDR1 and CDR2: GEAIGNYY and EKD. The V segment lost 0 bases and the J segment 0 bases; nucleotides outside the gene matches: 14. The CDR3 is CACDTLWLGDTTRYTDKLIF. The DNA for the CDR3 is TGTGCCTGTGACACCCTTTGGCTGGGGGATACTACCCGATACACCGATAAACTCATCTTT.